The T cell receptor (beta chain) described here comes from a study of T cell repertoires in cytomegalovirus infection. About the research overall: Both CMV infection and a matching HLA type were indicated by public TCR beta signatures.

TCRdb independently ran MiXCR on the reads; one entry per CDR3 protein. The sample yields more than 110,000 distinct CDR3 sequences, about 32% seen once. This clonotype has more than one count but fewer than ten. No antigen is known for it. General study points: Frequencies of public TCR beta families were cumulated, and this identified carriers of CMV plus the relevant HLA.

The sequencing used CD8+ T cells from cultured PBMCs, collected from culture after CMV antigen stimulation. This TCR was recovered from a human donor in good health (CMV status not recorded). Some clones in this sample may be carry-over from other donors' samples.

The CDR3 loop is CASSLSWVAEQFF. CDR3 sequence (DNA): TGTGCCAGCAGTTTATCTTGGGTGGCTGAGCAGTTCTTC. The chain uses TRBV27 and TRBJ2-1; D not resolved. Looked up from germline, CDR1 is MNHEY and CDR2 is SMNVEV (reference sequence). The CDR3 loop spans 13 amino acids. Trimming took off 0 bases at V and 9 bases at J, with 9 bases between the two ends.